The 5 T cell receptor beta chains below all came from one sample that was sequenced in a study of post-analysis software for immune sequencing data. Study findings and constraints: Controls had lower frequencies than patients of five or six TRBV segments, which included TRBV5-6, TRBV5-1 and TRBV20-1.

Unique molecular identifiers tagged the TCR beta cDNA libraries. TCRdb ran MiXCR on the PCR reads and lists one entry per CDR3 protein. This table holds 450,000 or so distinct CDR3 sequences, nearly 45% found once. Antigen specificity for these receptors is unknown. Sequencing was done on a sample of blood. These receptors came from a girl aged 5-17 years with multiple sclerosis.

The chain couples TRBV4-2 to TRBJ1-2; D uncertain. From germline, CDR1 is LGHNA and CDR2 YNFKEQ. This CDR3 has 14 residues. Deletions cut 2 bases from V and 4 bases from J, with 11 bases between. Written as DNA, the CDR3 is TGTGCCAGCAGCCAAACTGGAAATAGCTATGGCTACACCTTC. Amino acids: CASSQTGNSYGYTF.

This clonotype came up a few times. The CDR3 region is CASSLGQGNIQYF. The CDR3 region has the DNA TGTGCCAGCTCACTGGGACAGGGGAACATTCAGTACTTC. The V gene is TRBV28, the J gene TRBJ2-4; 10 bases line up with TRBD1. CDR1 is MDHEN and CDR2 is SYDVKM in the germline V gene. Losses at the gene ends were 8 bases for V and 7 bases for J; bases not matched to a gene: 5. This CDR3 comprises 13 residues.

In its sample, this clonotype was seen a few times. The chain has TRBV20-1 and TRBJ2-4; 10 nucleotides line up with TRBD2. CDR3 length: 15 residues. Trimming at V came to 3 bases and at J to 13 bases, leaving 15 bases not matched to a gene. Germline loops: CDR1 DFQATT, CDR2 SNEGSKA (reference sequence). The CDR3 reads CSARRLTSGRGEQYF. CDR3 bases: TGCAGTGCTAGGCGGCTGACTAGCGGGCGCGGAGAGCAGTACTTC.

The chain uses TRBV6-4 and TRBJ2-2; 7 nucleotides align to TRBD1. The CDR3 covers 17 residues. Per germline, CDR1 MRHNA and CDR2 SNTAGT. V gave up 6 bases and J gave up 0 bases; unmatched junction bases: 10. The CDR3 sequence is CASSYRGPISNTGELFF. The CDR3 DNA reads as TGTGCCAGCAGCTACAGGGGCCCAATCTCGAACACCGGGGAGCTGTTTTTT.

This clonotype was detected many times. This rearrangement joins TRBV10-3 to TRBJ2-7, with D tentatively TRBD2 (6 bases). The ends were cut back, 3 bases at V and 4 bases at J, with 10 bases in the middle. This CDR3 has 13 amino acids. Germline V lookup: CDR1 ENHRY, CDR2 SYGVKD. Written as DNA, the CDR3 is TGTGCCATCAGTGAAGTCGGGACTTACGAGCAGTACTTC. It encodes CAISEVGTYEQYF.